This TCR beta chain was found in a study of immune characterization of retroperitoneal liposarcoma. TCRdb re-derived calls from the PCR reads in MiXCR, one entry per CDR3 protein. This table holds more than 10,000 distinct CDR3 sequences, approximately 50% found once. V was pared by 1 base and J by 0 bases, with 6 bases of the junction left unmatched. Germline V gene sequence: CDR1 MNHEY, CDR2 SVGAGI. The CDR3 totals 17 residues. Source material: tumor tissue. The sequence came from a female donor with retroperitoneal liposarcoma. V gene TRBV6-5 combines with J gene TRBJ1-3, with TRBD1 matching over 7 bases. This chain's CDR3 is CASSYYPRGSSGNTIYF. The CDR3 nucleotides read TGTGCCAGCAGTTACTACCCCAGGGGGAGCTCTGGAAACACCATATATTTT.